The rows below give T cell receptor beta chains drawn from one sample of a study of blood T cell repertoires in COVID-19. Sequencing was performed with immunoSEQ multiplex PCR; in TCRdb, only in-frame clones are kept and a portion is missing. The data contain around 70,000 clones, about 80% of them seen just once; the ten biggest clones take up around a sixth. Input material: peripheral blood. Every receptor here comes from a man between 65 and 85 years old who had recovered from COVID-19. The conserved cysteine and the conserved F or W are not part of the CDR3 here.

J gene	V gene	CDR3 protein
TRBJ1-5	TRBV10-2	ASSRDRGRNQPQH
TRBJ2-3	TRBV28	ASSLGGGLRGFTDTQY
TRBJ1-1	TRBV2	ASSGQNTEAF
TRBJ1-3	TRBV6-5	ASRATGGGNTIY
TRBJ1-5	TRBV19	ASSIRPEYSNQPQH
TRBJ2-7	TRBV27	ASSLFSRGTEQY
TRBJ2-1	TRBV24-1	ATRGQESYNEQF
TRBJ2-3	TRBV4-2	ASSLTGTSGGDTQY
TRBJ2-3	TRBV5-1	ASSQLAGVSSTDTQY
TRBJ1-2	TRBV24-1	ATSDTRQGGGYT
TRBJ1-1	TRBV27	ASRRAGATEAF
TRBJ1-2	TRBV7-9	ASSLHDYGYT
TRBJ2-3	TRBV6-5	ASSYGQGGDTQY
TRBJ2-2	TRBV21-1	ASRRTSGLLQRTGELF
TRBJ1-1	TRBV7-9	ASSPGGARDTEAF
TRBJ2-3	TRBV28	ASSGRQVSTDTQY
TRBJ2-1	TRBV21-1	ASTTLGTSGSYEQF
TRBJ2-7	TRBV6-5	ASSYSGGNDEQY
TRBJ1-5	TRBV6-5	ASKNLQGENQPQH
TRBJ2-2	TRBV19	ASSMWAGGTGELF
TRBJ1-6	TRBV3-1/TRBV3-2	ASSQGRDNSPLH
TRBJ2-6	TRBV28	ASSNSGANVLT
TRBJ2-2	TRBV10-1	ASSESTGVGELF
TRBJ1-1	TRBV28	ASSLYSPTEAF
TRBJ2-2	TRBV5-4	ASSWDRGNTGELF
TRBJ2-7	TRBV5-4	ASSLLAGGNEQY
TRBJ2-1	TRBV14	ASSPGLSLSEQF
TRBJ2-5	TRBV29-1	SLGATSGGSKETQY
TRBJ1-6	TRBV3-1/TRBV3-2	ASSRTQNSYNSPLH
TRBJ2-7	TRBV6-5	ASCYQLGHYSYEQY
TRBJ2-2	TRBV11-2	ASSAVGRGTGELF
TRBJ2-7	TRBV7-3	ASSLTSRGEQY
TRBJ2-7	TRBV12-3/TRBV12-4	ASSRLSYEQY
TRBJ2-5	TRBV7-9	ASSSGQGIGETQY
TRBJ2-7	TRBV19	ASSIGGGWTYEQY
TRBJ2-7	TRBV29-1	SVLLVSYEQY
TRBJ1-1	TRBV3-1/TRBV3-2	ASSQEGINTEAF
TRBJ2-5	TRBV5-1	ASSQSSGETQY
TRBJ1-2	TRBV28	ASRPRGTNYGYT
TRBJ1-1	TRBV11-2	ASSKVNRDTEAF
TRBJ1-2	TRBV4-2	ASSQGQGAYGYT
TRBJ2-7	TRBV29-1	SVYRGFDEQY
TRBJ2-1	TRBV2	ASSDVKGNEQF
TRBJ1-5	TRBV6-2/TRBV6-3	ASSPPWGQKDQPQH
TRBJ1-1	TRBV4-3	ASSRSRVNTEAF
TRBJ2-7	TRBV7-8	ASSLMGQDFGQY
TRBJ1-3	TRBV7-2	ASSRRLQGSGNTIY
TRBJ2-7	TRBV28	ASRPQGANGKQY
TRBJ2-5	TRBV14	ASSQSRGERELETQY
TRBJ2-5	TRBV10-1	ASSESRGGPQY
TRBJ2-1	TRBV19	ATRGGSYNEQF
TRBJ2-3	TRBV7-6	ASSVLAGVEDTQY
TRBJ2-3	TRBV7-9	ASSLLGRAFPHTQY
TRBJ1-2	TRBV24-1	ATSDSALTENYGYT
TRBJ2-1	TRBV27	ASSLTLSGLGGRNEQF
TRBJ2-7	TRBV5-1	ASSRTGTGTYEQY
TRBJ1-5	TRBV6-5	ASTWTADSNQPQH
TRBJ2-1	TRBV6-4	ASSDEGSSSYNEQF
TRBJ1-6	TRBV7-8	ASSPRNSPLH